This TCR beta chain was recorded in a study of long-term antiretroviral therapy in people with HIV. Without exception, participants with HIV were treated in the United States. This clone was counted a few times. Investigators performed immunoSEQ version v3.0 at survey level. Sequencing used immunoSEQ multiplex PCR; TCRdb keeps in-frame clones, though not all of them. The sample lists over 35,000 clones, about 94% occurring once. V gave up 7 bases and J gave up 4 bases; unmatched junction bases: 7. CDR1 MNHNS and CDR2 SASEGT come from the germline V gene. The CDR3 has 13 amino acids. The chain combines TRBV6-1 with TRBJ2-7; 7 bases match TRBD1. This receptor was taken from a young man with HIV. Sequenced material: unsorted PBMCs, taken approximately 9.5 years after starting antiretroviral therapy. The CDR3 protein is CASTRDSLYEQYF. The DNA for the CDR3 is TGTGCCAGCACACGGGACAGTCTTTACGAGCAGTACTTC.